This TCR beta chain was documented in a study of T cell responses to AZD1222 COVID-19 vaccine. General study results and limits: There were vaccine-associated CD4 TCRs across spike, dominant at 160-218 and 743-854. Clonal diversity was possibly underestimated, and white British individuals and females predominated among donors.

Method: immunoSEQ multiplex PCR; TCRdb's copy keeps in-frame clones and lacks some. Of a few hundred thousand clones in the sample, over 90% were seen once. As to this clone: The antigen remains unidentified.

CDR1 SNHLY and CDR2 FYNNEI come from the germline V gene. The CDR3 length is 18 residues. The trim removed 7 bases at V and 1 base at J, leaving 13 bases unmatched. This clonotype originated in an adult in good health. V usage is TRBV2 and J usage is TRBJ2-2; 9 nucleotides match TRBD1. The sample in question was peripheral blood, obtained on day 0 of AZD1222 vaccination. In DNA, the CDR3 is TGTGCCAGCACGAGATCGGTCCCGGGACAGGGGAACACCGGGGAGCTGTTTTTT. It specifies CASTRSVPGQGNTGELFF.